This note documents a single TCR beta chain sequence. This sample was included in a study of identical twins. TCRdb ran MiXCR on the 5' RACE reads and lists one entry per CDR3 protein. The repertoire holds hundreds of thousands of distinct CDR3 sequences, with approximately 25% as singletons. The same sample was also studied in work on T cells expressing NK-cell markers.

This clonotype originated in a woman aged 18-29 years in good health. The specimen sequenced was CD4+ T cells sorted from blood.

CDR3 region: CASSWGGSNQPQHF. CDR3 in DNA: TGTGCCAGCAGTTGGGGGGGGAGCAATCAGCCCCAGCATTTT. This sequence joins TRBV12-3 or TRBV12-4 and TRBJ1-5; possibly TRBD1 for D (5 bases). The CDR3 has 14 amino acids. Trimming left V 4 bases short and J 1 base short, with 8 bases between.